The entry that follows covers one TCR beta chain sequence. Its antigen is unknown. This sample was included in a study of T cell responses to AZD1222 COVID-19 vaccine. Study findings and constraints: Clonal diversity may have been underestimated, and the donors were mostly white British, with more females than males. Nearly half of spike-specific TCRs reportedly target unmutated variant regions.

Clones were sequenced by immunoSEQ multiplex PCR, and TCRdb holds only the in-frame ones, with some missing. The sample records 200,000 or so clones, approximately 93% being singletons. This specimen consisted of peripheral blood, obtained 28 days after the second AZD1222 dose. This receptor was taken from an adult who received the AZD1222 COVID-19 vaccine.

The CDR3 DNA reads TGTGCCAGCAGTGCGGCAGGGTATGGCTACACCTTC. Translated, it gives CASSAAGYGYTF. The rearrangement links TRBV12-3 or TRBV12-4 to TRBJ1-2, with a possible D match to TRBD1 (5 bases). V shed 5 bases and J shed 5 bases, with 9 bases lying between them. The CDR3 totals 12 residues.